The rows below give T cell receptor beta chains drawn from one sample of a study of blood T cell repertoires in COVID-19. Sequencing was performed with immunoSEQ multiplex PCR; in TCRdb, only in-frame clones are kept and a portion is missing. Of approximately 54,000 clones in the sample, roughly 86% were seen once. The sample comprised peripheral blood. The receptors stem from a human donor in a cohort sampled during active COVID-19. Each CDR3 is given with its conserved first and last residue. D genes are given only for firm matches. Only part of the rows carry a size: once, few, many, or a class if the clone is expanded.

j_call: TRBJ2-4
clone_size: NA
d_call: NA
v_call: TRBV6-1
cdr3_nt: TGTGCCAGCAGTGAGCAGGTTGTGGCCAAAAACATTCAGTACTTC
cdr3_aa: CASSEQVVAKNIQYF

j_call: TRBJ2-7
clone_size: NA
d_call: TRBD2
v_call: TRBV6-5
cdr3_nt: TGTGCCAGCAGTTACACGGGGGGTGAGCAGTACTTC
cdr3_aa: CASSYTGGEQYF

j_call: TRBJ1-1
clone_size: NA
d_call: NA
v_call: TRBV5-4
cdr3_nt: TGTGCCAGCAGCCTCAAGGGGTTCGTGAACACTGAAGCTTTCTTT
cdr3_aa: CASSLKGFVNTEAFF

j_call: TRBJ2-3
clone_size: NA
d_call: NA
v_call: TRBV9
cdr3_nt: TGTGCCAGCAGCGTACCCCATCCCACCATCACACCCACAGATACGCAGTATTTT
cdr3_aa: CASSVPHPTITPTDTQYF

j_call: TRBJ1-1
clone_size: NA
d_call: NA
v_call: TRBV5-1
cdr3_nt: TGCGCCAGCAGCTTGGGCTCGGGCACTGAAGCTTTCTTT
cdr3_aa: CASSLGSGTEAFF

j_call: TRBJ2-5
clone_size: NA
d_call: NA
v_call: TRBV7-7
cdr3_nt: TGTGCCAGCAGCTTAGCTATATCAGAGACCCAGTACTTC
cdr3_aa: CASSLAISETQYF

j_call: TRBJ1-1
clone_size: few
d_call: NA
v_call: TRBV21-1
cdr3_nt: TGTGCCAGCAGCAACCGGGATATGAACACTGAAGCTTTCTTT
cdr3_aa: CASSNRDMNTEAFF

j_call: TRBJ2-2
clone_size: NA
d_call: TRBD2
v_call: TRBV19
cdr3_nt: TGTGCCAGTAGTATGGTGTCTAGCGGGATCGGGGAGCTGTTTTTT
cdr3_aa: CASSMVSSGIGELFF

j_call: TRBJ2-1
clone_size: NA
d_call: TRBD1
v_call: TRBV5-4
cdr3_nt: TGTGCCAGCAGCATGGGGACAGGGGGCTACAATGAGCAGTTCTTC
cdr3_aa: CASSMGTGGYNEQFF

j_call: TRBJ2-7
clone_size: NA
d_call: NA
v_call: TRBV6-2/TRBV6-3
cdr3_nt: TGTGCCAGCAGTTACTCGACATACAATCCCTACGAGCAGTACTTC
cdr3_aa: CASSYSTYNPYEQYF